The entry below gives a single T cell receptor beta chain sequence along with its context. This record comes from a study of CD8 T cells in Susac syndrome. After extraction with the RNeasy kit, about 0.45 to 1 ug of the RNA was reverse transcribed using random hexamers. Via MiXCR, TCRdb re-called the immunoSEQ multiplex PCR reads, giving one row per CDR3 protein. The sample includes roughly 120,000 distinct CDR3 sequences, approximately 95% of them seen just once. Germline V gene sequence: CDR1 MNHNS, CDR2 SASEGT. The CDR3 is made up of 15 amino acids. V was clipped by 2 bases and J by 7 bases; unmatched bases: 9.

Sequencing input: CD8+ T cells from PBMCs. J is TRBJ1-2 and V is TRBV6-1; TRBD1 aligns across 8 bases. This receptor was identified in a human donor with multiple sclerosis. The CDR3 sequence is CASSELTGDAGGYTF. Here the CDR3 DNA reads TGTGCCAGCAGTGAACTGACAGGGGACGCGGGTGGCTACACCTTC.